These 31 T cell receptor beta chains came from one sample sequenced in a study of response to subunit inactivated influenza vaccine. TCRdb called the RT-PCR reads again in MiXCR, with one record for every CDR3 protein. The data contain 650,000 or so distinct CDR3 sequences, 14% of them singletons. The sequencing used PBMCs from blood, collected 14 to 15 days before vaccination. The receptors shown here come from a man aged 50-60 years who received an inactivated influenza vaccine.

This clonotype was picked up a small number of times. The J gene is TRBJ2-7, the V gene TRBV4-1; 10 bases map to TRBD2. In germline, CDR1 is MGHRA, CDR2 YSYEKL. The CDR3 has 15 amino acids. V gave up 1 base and J gave up 2 bases; unmatched junction bases: 2. CDR3: CASSQASGRTYEQYF. The DNA of the CDR3 is TGCGCCAGCAGCCAAGCTAGCGGGAGAACCTACGAGCAGTACTTC.

This clonotype was picked up a small number of times. The chain carries TRBV24-1 and TRBJ2-1, with D perhaps TRBD2 (5 bases). CDR1 is KGHDR and CDR2 is SFDVKD in the germline V gene. V was shortened by 1 base and J by 2 bases, with 11 bases between the two germline ends. The CDR3 totals 16 residues. CDR3 protein: CATSDLLGSTYNEQFF. The CDR3 bases are TGTGCCACCAGTGATTTATTGGGGAGCACCTACAATGAGCAGTTCTTC.

The chain couples TRBV6-1 to TRBJ1-1, with TRBD1 matching 10 bases. The CDR3 runs 16 residues. V lost 4 bases, J lost 4 bases, and 9 bases stayed unmatched. Germline V lookup: CDR1 MNHNS, CDR2 SASEGT. The CDR3 sequence: CASSARTGGRVTEAFF. The CDR3 coding sequence is TGTGCCAGCAGTGCCCGGACAGGGGGAAGAGTCACTGAAGCTTTCTTT.

This clonotype was seen only a few times. The rearrangement links TRBV28 to TRBJ1-2; D call uncertain. V shed 8 bases and J shed 8 bases, with 18 bases lying between them. From germline, CDR1 is MDHEN and CDR2 SYDVKM. The CDR3 totals 13 residues. CDR3 nucleotide sequence: TGTGCCAGCTCAACGCCCCCCACGTGGGGCTACACCTTC. It codes for CASSTPPTWGYTF.

This clonotype has just a few counts. V gene TRBV5-1 combines with J gene TRBJ2-7; D possibly corresponds to TRBD1 (6 bases). Trimming cost V 4 bases and J 0 bases, with 14 bases left between them. Per germline, CDR1 SGHRS and CDR2 YFSETQ. The CDR3 runs to 15 residues. The CDR3 DNA sequence: TGCGCCAGCAGCCCCCAGGACAGTCTCTCCTACGAGCAGTACTTC. Protein product: CASSPQDSLSYEQYF.

This chain links TRBV12-3 or TRBV12-4 with TRBJ2-1; D is undetermined. There are 14 residues in the CDR3. Trimming stripped 3 bases from V and 3 bases from J, with 9 bases between. The CDR3 nucleotides are TGTGCCAGCAGTTTCCATAGCCTCTACAATGAGCAGTTCTTC. Translation gives CASSFHSLYNEQFF.

There are many counts of this clonotype. The chain links TRBV3-1 to TRBJ2-7; no firm D call. V was shortened by 4 bases and J by 5 bases, with 6 bases between the two germline ends. The CDR3 spans 11 residues. Germline values: CDR1 LGHDT, CDR2 YNNKEL (reference sequence). This CDR3 is CASSRLDEQYF. The CDR3 coding sequence is TGTGCCAGCAGCCGACTCGACGAGCAGTACTTC.

This clonotype has a handful of counts. V gene TRBV5-1 combines with J gene TRBJ2-6; D call uncertain. Per germline, CDR1 SGHRS and CDR2 YFSETQ. Trimming pared 1 base from V and 2 bases from J, leaving 13 bases between. This CDR3 contains 17 residues. The CDR3 region is CASSLSPFLTGANVLTF. DNA for the CDR3: TGCGCCAGCAGCTTGTCACCGTTCCTGACTGGGGCCAACGTCCTGACTTTC.

This clonotype has only a few counts. V and J are TRBV28 and TRBJ1-1, with D unclear. Germline-derived CDR1 and CDR2 are MDHEN and SYDVKM. V lost 6 bases and J 3 bases, leaving 17 bases between the germline ends. The CDR3 is 15 residues long. CDR3 sequence reads: CASSPPGVGYTEAFF. The CDR3 DNA is TGTGCCAGCAGCCCCCCAGGAGTGGGTTACACTGAAGCTTTCTTT.

This sequence joins TRBV6-2 or TRBV6-3 and TRBJ1-1; 8 bases align to TRBD1. Trimming cost V 7 bases and J 1 base; bases outside gene matches: 8. This CDR3 spans 15 amino acids. Germline V gene data show CDR1 as MNHEY and CDR2 as SVGEGT. CDR3 protein: CASTATGQGNTEAFF. CDR3 sequence (DNA): TGTGCCAGCACCGCGACCGGACAGGGGAACACTGAAGCTTTCTTT.

This clonotype showed up just a few times. This chain connects TRBV5-1 to TRBJ2-3, with TRBD2 identical over 14 bases. The V gene end was trimmed by 4 bases and the J gene end by 5 bases; junction bases not matched to a gene: 6. Looked up from germline, CDR1 is SGHRS and CDR2 is YFSETQ. The CDR3 is made up of 16 amino acids. CDR3 region: CASSQTSGRALDTQYF. The CDR3 region has the DNA TGCGCCAGCAGCCAGACTAGCGGGAGGGCCTTAGATACGCAGTATTTT.

A few counts support this clonotype. V and J are TRBV5-4 and TRBJ2-3; D may be TRBD1 (6 bases). Germline CDR1 SGHNT, CDR2 YYREEE (reference sequence). The ends were cut back, 4 bases at V and 4 bases at J, with 13 bases in the middle. The CDR3 is 14 amino acids. CDR3: CASSPADSSDTQYF. For the CDR3, the DNA is TGTGCCAGCAGCCCGGCGGACAGCTCAGATACGCAGTATTTT.

Only a few counts were recorded for this clonotype. V is TRBV4-1 and J is TRBJ2-7, with 8 nucleotides matching TRBD1. The V gene end was trimmed by 4 bases and the J gene end by 2 bases; junction bases not matched to a gene: 7. From germline, CDR1 is MGHRA and CDR2 YSYEKL. The CDR3 has 15 residues. CDR3 coding DNA: TGCGCCAGCAGCCCTACTACAGGGGGTGCCTACGAGCAGTACTTC. Its translation: CASSPTTGGAYEQYF.

This clonotype was observed a handful of times. V and J are TRBV11-3 and TRBJ2-7, with D perhaps matching TRBD1 (5 bases). Trimming removed 5 bases from V and 0 bases from J, with 11 bases in between. The CDR3 extends over 14 amino acids. Germline V gene sequence: CDR1 SGHNT, CDR2 YENEEA. The CDR3 loop reads CASSPTASSYEQYF. As DNA, the CDR3 is TGTGCCAGCAGCCCGACAGCCTCCTCCTACGAGCAGTACTTC.

This clonotype has a count of ten or more. V is TRBV7-9 and J is TRBJ2-3; no clear D gene. Germline V gives CDR1 SEHNR, CDR2 FQNEAQ (reference sequence). Trimming cost V 0 bases and J 3 bases, with 10 bases left between them. The CDR3 contains 15 residues. CDR3 region: CASSLAGGYTDTQYF. For the CDR3, the DNA is TGTGCCAGCAGCTTAGCGGGCGGTTATACAGATACGCAGTATTTT.

The chain has TRBV13 and TRBJ2-7, with D unresolved. Germline lookup yields CDR1 PRHDT and CDR2 FYEKMQ (reference sequence). V was pared by 7 bases and J by 5 bases, with 12 bases between. The CDR3 length is 12 residues. The CDR3 DNA follows: TGTGCCAGCAAAAATCACACCAACGAGCAGTACTTC. It specifies CASKNHTNEQYF.

This clonotype was counted only a few times. The chain is built from TRBV20-1 and TRBJ1-5; 7 positions match TRBD1. Germline CDR1 reads DFQATT; CDR2 reads SNEGSKA (reference sequence). This CDR3 contains 16 residues. V trimming: 3 bases; J trimming: 4 bases; junction bases outside the gene matches: 12. In nucleotides, the CDR3 is TGCAGTGCTAGCCCCGGGGGACAGCAGGAAAATCAGCCCCAGCATTTT. Residues: CSASPGGQQENQPQHF.

This clonotype was seen more than once but under ten times. The genes are TRBV20-1 and TRBJ2-7; no firm D call. V lost 2 bases and J lost 2, with 7 bases in between. Germline CDR1 reads DFQATT; CDR2 reads SNEGSKA (reference sequence). This CDR3 contains 12 residues. The CDR3 bases are TGCAGTGCTAGAATCCGACCCTACGAGCAGTACTTC. Protein: CSARIRPYEQYF.

This clonotype was observed a handful of times. The chain links TRBV5-1 to TRBJ1-1; the D gene is possibly TRBD1 (5 bases). The V gene lost 4 bases and the J gene lost 3 bases, with 22 bases spanning the gap. The CDR3 covers 17 residues. Germline V gene data show CDR1 as SGHRS and CDR2 as YFSETQ. CDR3 protein: CASSPLGRSLPYTEAFF. Written as DNA, the CDR3 is TGCGCCAGCAGCCCATTGGGACGGAGCCTCCCCTACACTGAAGCTTTCTTT.

V gene TRBV7-9 combines with J gene TRBJ2-4; D unclear. The CDR3 has 12 amino acids. Per the germline V gene, CDR1 is SEHNR and CDR2 is FQNEAQ (reference sequence). V lost 5 bases and J 8 bases, leaving 10 bases between the germline ends. Written as DNA, the CDR3 is TGTGCCAGCAGCCCCCGGGTTGACATTCAGTACTTC. This codes for CASSPRVDIQYF. The variable domain in full, completed from reference TRBV7-9 and TRBJ2-4, reads DTGVSQNPRHKITKRGQNVTFRCDPISEHNRLYWYRQTLGQGPEFLTYFQNEAQLEKSRLLSDRFSAERPKGSFSTLEIQRTEQGDSAMYLCASSPRVDIQYFGAGTRLSVL.

The CDR3 DNA is TGTGCCAGCAGCGAGGGGAGGGACCAAGAGACCCAGTACTTC. Residues: CASSEGRDQETQYF. The chain uses TRBV9 and TRBJ2-5; TRBD2 matches at 7 bases. Germline CDR1 and CDR2: SGDLS and YYNGEE. The CDR3 runs 14 residues. Unmatched junction bases numbered 2, after V lost 3 bases and J lost 0 bases.

The DNA for the CDR3 is TGTGCCAGCAGCTTAGCCTCTGGTCTGGTTTTGAACTACAATGAGCAGTTCTTC. This codes for CASSLASGLVLNYNEQFF. This sequence joins TRBV7-2 and TRBJ2-1; D is unresolved. CDR1 and CDR2 (germline): SGHTA, FQGNSA. With 0 bases removed from V and 3 bases from J, the gap between germline ends came to 18 bases. The CDR3 has 18 residues.

This clonotype was observed a handful of times. The chain combines TRBV7-2 with TRBJ2-2, with D unclear. Trimming removed 8 bases at V and 6 bases at J, with 16 bases between. The CDR3 is 14 amino acids. Germline V gives CDR1 SGHTA, CDR2 FQGNSA. CDR3 sequence (DNA): TGTGCCAGCGGTAAAGGGATTGTGCCCGGGGAGCTGTTTTTT. It translates to CASGKGIVPGELFF.

The chain links TRBV20-1 to TRBJ1-3; 7 bases map to TRBD1. Germline CDR1 is DFQATT and CDR2 is SNEGSKA (reference sequence). This CDR3 contains 16 residues. The V segment lost 5 bases and the J segment 0 bases; nucleotides outside the gene matches: 10. CDR3 residues: CSAGRGQLSSGNTIYF. The CDR3 DNA reads as TGCAGTGCTGGAAGGGGACAGCTCTCCTCTGGAAACACCATATATTTT.

The rearrangement links TRBV20-1 to TRBJ2-2; weak D call: TRBD2 (6 bases). Germline V gives CDR1 DFQATT, CDR2 SNEGSKA (reference sequence). The ends were cut back, 5 bases at V and 2 bases at J, with 24 bases in the middle. CDR3 length: 18 residues. Here the CDR3 reads CSALVKPSERPNTGELFF. The CDR3 coding sequence is TGCAGTGCTTTAGTTAAGCCTAGCGAACGCCCCAACACCGGGGAGCTGTTTTTT.

The chain carries TRBV14 and TRBJ1-1; unclear D gene. Trimming left V 4 bases short and J 1 base short, with 10 bases between. This CDR3 is built from 14 residues. The V gene's germline CDR1 is SGHDN and CDR2 FVKESK. The CDR3 DNA follows: TGTGCCAGCAGCCTTTCAACGTCGAACACTGAAGCTTTCTTT. Translated: CASSLSTSNTEAFF.

This clonotype was detected a few times. The V call is TRBV28, the J call TRBJ2-5, with a possible D match to TRBD2 (6 bases). Germline CDR1 reads MDHEN; CDR2 reads SYDVKM. This CDR3 comprises 16 residues. V lost 4 bases to trimming and J lost 2 bases, with 17 bases between them. CDR3 residues: CASSSLVGGLQETQYF. The CDR3 bases are TGTGCCAGCAGTTCACTAGTGGGAGGATTACAAGAGACCCAGTACTTC.

This clonotype was seen only a few times. The V and J genes are TRBV12-3 or TRBV12-4 and TRBJ2-7; a possible D gene is TRBD1 (6 bases). This CDR3 region has 15 residues. The germline V and J ends were trimmed by 1 base and 0 bases, with 10 bases remaining between them. CDR3 bases: TGTGCCAGCAGTTTAGGGACAGAGAGCTCCTACGAGCAGTACTTC. Amino acid sequence: CASSLGTESSYEQYF.

CDR3 coding DNA: TGTGCCAGCAGCGCCCAGGGGGCATCTAACTATGGCTACACCTTC. Encoded protein: CASSAQGASNYGYTF. V and J are TRBV9 and TRBJ1-2; 8 nucleotides match TRBD1. After removal of 3 bases from V and 0 bases from J, the junction contained 4 bases not matched to a gene. CDR1 is SGDLS and CDR2 is YYNGEE in the germline V gene. This CDR3 has 15 residues.

The chain recombines TRBV20-1 with TRBJ2-5; 8 bases match TRBD2. CDR1 is DFQATT, CDR2 SNEGSKA, per germline (reference sequence). CDR3 length equals 14 residues. Trimming took 5 bases from V and 5 from J; bases not matched to a gene: 10. The CDR3 region is CSAGKREILETQYF. In nucleotides, the CDR3 is TGCAGTGCTGGGAAGCGGGAGATTTTGGAGACCCAGTACTTC.

J is TRBJ2-7 and V is TRBV27, with D perhaps matching TRBD1 (5 bases). V lost 5 bases and J lost 0, with 14 bases in between. Germline CDR1 reads MNHEY; CDR2 reads SMNVEV (reference sequence). CDR3 size: 15 residues. CDR3 coding DNA: TGTGCCAGCAGTCAGCAGGGTATAGGCTCCTACGAGCAGTACTTC. It is translated as CASSQQGIGSYEQYF.